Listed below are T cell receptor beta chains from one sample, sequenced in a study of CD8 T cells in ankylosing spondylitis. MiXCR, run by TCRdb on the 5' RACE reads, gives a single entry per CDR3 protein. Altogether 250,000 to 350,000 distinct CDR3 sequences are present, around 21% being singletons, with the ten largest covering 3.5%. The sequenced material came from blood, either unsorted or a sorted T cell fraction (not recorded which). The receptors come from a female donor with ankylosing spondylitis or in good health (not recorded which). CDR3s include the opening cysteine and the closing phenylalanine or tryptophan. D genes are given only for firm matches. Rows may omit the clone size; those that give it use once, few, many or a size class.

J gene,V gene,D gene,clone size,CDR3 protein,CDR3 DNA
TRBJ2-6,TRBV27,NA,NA,CASSKKGLLPDFWANVLTF,TGTGCCAGCTCAAAGAAGGGGCTCCTCCCTGACTTCTGGGCCAACGTCCTGACTTTC
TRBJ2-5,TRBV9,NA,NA,CASSPDPQETQYF,TGTGCCAGCAGCCCAGATCCCCAAGAGACCCAGTACTTC
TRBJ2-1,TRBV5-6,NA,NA,CASSLDTGWNYYNEQFF,TGTGCCAGCAGCTTGGATACAGGGTGGAATTACTACAATGAGCAGTTCTTC
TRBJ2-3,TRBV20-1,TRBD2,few,CSARDGAGGKTDTQYF,TGCAGTGCTAGAGATGGGGCGGGAGGGAAAACAGATACGCAGTATTTT
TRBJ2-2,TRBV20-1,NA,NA,CSAREPLRGGELFF,TGCAGTGCTAGAGAACCGCTAAGAGGCGGGGAGCTGTTTTTT
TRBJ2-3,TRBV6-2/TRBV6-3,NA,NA,CASTGIESTDTQYF,TGTGCCAGCACTGGCATTGAGAGCACAGATACGCAGTATTTT
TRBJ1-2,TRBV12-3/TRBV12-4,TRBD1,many,CASTSDRGLGYTF,TGTGCCAGCACCTCGGACAGGGGGCTCGGCTACACCTTC
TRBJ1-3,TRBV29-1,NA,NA,CSVKIVRGNTIYF,TGCAGCGTTAAGATAGTGAGAGGAAACACCATATATTTT
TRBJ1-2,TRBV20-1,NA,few,CSARPNINYGYTF,TGCAGTGCTAGGCCTAATATAAACTATGGCTACACCTTC
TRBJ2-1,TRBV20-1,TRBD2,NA,CSAPGLADNEQFF,TGCAGTGCCCCCGGACTAGCGGACAATGAGCAGTTCTTC
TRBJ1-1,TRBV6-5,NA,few,CASSYSMLGWGTEAFF,TGTGCCAGCAGTTACTCGATGTTGGGGTGGGGAACTGAAGCTTTCTTT
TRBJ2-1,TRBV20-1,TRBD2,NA,CSARGLAGGMNEQFF,TGCAGTGCCAGAGGCCTAGCGGGAGGCATGAATGAGCAGTTCTTC
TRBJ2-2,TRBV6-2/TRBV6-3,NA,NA,CASSYIGELFF,TGTGCCAGCAGTTATATCGGGGAGCTGTTTTTT
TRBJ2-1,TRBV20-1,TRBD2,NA,CSARAGGVDEQFF,TGCAGTGCTAGAGCCGGGGGGGTGGATGAGCAGTTCTTC
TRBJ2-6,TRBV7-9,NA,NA,CASSGYSGANVLTF,TGTGCCAGCAGCGGTTACTCTGGGGCCAACGTCCTGACTTTC
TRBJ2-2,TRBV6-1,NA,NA,CASIGRPDTGELFF,TGTGCCAGCATTGGCAGGCCGGACACCGGGGAGCTGTTTTTT
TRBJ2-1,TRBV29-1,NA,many,CSVRAQQDEQFF,TGCAGCGTCAGGGCCCAGCAGGATGAGCAGTTCTTC
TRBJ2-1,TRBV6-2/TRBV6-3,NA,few,CASSRHPRGNEQFF,TGTGCCAGCAGTAGACACCCCCGTGGCAATGAGCAGTTCTTC
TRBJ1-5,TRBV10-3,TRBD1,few,CAIRRDRRAGQPQHF,TGTGCCATCAGAAGGGACAGGCGGGCGGGTCAGCCCCAGCATTTT
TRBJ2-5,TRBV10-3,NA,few,CAISTRTVGGETQYF,TGTGCCATCAGCACTAGGACAGTAGGAGGAGAGACCCAGTACTTC